Presented here are 13 T cell receptor beta chains from one specimen sequenced in a study of T cell responses to AZD1222 COVID-19 vaccine. The repertoire was sequenced with immunoSEQ multiplex PCR; TCRdb's copy has only in-frame clones and lacks some. This sample has 130,000 or so clones, with approximately 85% found just once. The material was peripheral blood, obtained 28 days after the second dose of the MenACWY control vaccine. The source of these receptors is an adult who received the MenACWY meningococcal vaccine as a control.

This rearrangement joins TRBV7-2 to TRBJ2-3; TRBD2 is a possible D gene (5 bases). The CDR3 has 13 residues. Between the trimmed V and J ends, which lost 5 bases and 6 bases, there was a span of 12 bases. Germline V lookup: CDR1 SGHTA, CDR2 FQGNSA. Written as DNA, the CDR3 is TGTGCCAGCAGCCCCGACCCGGGGGATACGCAGTATTTT. As protein: CASSPDPGDTQYF.

The chain combines TRBV6-1 with TRBJ2-7; D may be TRBD1 (6 bases). The CDR3 consists of 14 residues. The V gene lost 1 base and the J gene lost 5 bases, with 12 bases spanning the gap. Looked up from germline, CDR1 is MNHNS and CDR2 is SASEGT. The CDR3 nucleotides read TGTGCCAGCAGTGAAGGGTACAGGGTCAACGAGCAGTACGTC. Translation gives CASSEGYRVNEQYV.

The gene calls are TRBV7-9 and TRBJ1-2, with 9 bases that match TRBD1. J lost 2 bases, V lost 4 bases, and 8 bases had no gene match. Germline CDR1 is SEHNR and CDR2 is FQNEAQ (reference sequence). This CDR3 has 16 residues. CDR3 in DNA: TGTGCCAGCAGCTCCCTAGGACAGGGGAGGAACTATGGCTACACCTTC. It specifies CASSSLGQGRNYGYTF.

This sequence joins TRBV7-9 and TRBJ1-2; unclear D gene. CDR1 is SEHNR and CDR2 is FQNEAQ in the germline V gene (reference sequence). This CDR3 contains 13 residues. Trimming cost V 5 bases and J 4 bases, with 11 bases left between them. CDR3 in amino acids: CASSQDGPYGYTF. For the CDR3, the DNA is TGTGCCAGCAGCCAGGACGGCCCCTATGGCTACACCTTC.

This clone was picked up one time. The chain joins TRBV4-3 to TRBJ2-5; 7 nucleotides agree with TRBD2. Germline CDR1 LGHNA, CDR2 YSLEER. After removal of 2 bases from V and 7 bases from J, the junction contained 10 bases not matched to a gene. The CDR3 is 15 amino acids. The CDR3 bases are TGCGCCAGCAGCCAAAGGGTGGGGGAGGGGCTGACCCAGTACTTC. This codes for CASSQRVGEGLTQYF.

The chain carries TRBV19 and TRBJ1-6; 7 nucleotides line up with TRBD1. V shed 3 bases, J shed 7 bases, and the junction held 18 bases outside the gene matches. CDR1 LNHDA and CDR2 SQIVND come from the germline V gene (reference sequence). This CDR3 has 19 residues. Here the CDR3 DNA reads TGTGCCAGTAGTATTAATCGGATGGGACAAACAGGGGCGAATTCACCCCTCCACTTT. Residues: CASSINRMGQTGANSPLHF. Full variable domain (rest looked up from reference TRBV19 and TRBJ1-6): DGGITQSPKYLFRKEGQNVTLSCEQNLNHDAMYWYRQDPGQGLRLIYYSQIVNDFQKGDIAEGYSVSREKKESFPLTVTSAQKNPTAFYLCASSINRMGQTGANSPLHFGNGTRLTVT.

A few counts support this clone. The chain combines TRBV5-1 with TRBJ2-3; tentative D call: TRBD1 (6 bases). Trimming removed 5 bases at V and 6 bases at J, with 19 bases between. From germline, CDR1 is SGHRS and CDR2 YFSETQ. This CDR3 comprises 15 residues. The CDR3 sequence is CASRLQGYGEDTQYF. CDR3 nucleotide sequence: TGCGCCAGCAGACTACAGGGTTATGGAGAGGATACGCAGTATTTT. Filled out from reference TRBV5-1 and TRBJ2-3, the complete variable domain reads KAGVTQTPRYLIKTRGQQVTLSCSPISGHRSVSWYQQTPGQGLQFLFEYFSETQRNKGNFPGRFSGRQFSNSRSEMNVSTLELGDSALYLCASRLQGYGEDTQYFGPGTRLTVL.

The chain combines TRBV19 with TRBJ2-3; D remains unclear. Between the trimmed V and J ends, which lost 2 bases and 1 base, there was a span of 4 bases. CDR3 length: 13 residues. Germline CDR1 is LNHDA and CDR2 is SQIVND (reference sequence). CDR3: CASSIRRTDTQYF. CDR3 DNA: TGTGCCAGTAGTATAAGGCGCACAGATACGCAGTATTTT.

The chain is built from TRBV11-3 and TRBJ2-1; D is ambiguous. Germline V gene sequence: CDR1 SGHNT, CDR2 YENEEA. The V and J ends lost 5 bases and 10 bases respectively, with 24 bases between them. The CDR3 loop spans 16 amino acids. The CDR3 nucleotides are TGTGCCAGCAGCCCTAAGGTTTGGAGTTGGATCAAGGAGCAGTTCTTC. Protein product: CASSPKVWSWIKEQFF.

The rearrangement links TRBV19 to TRBJ1-6, with D perhaps TRBD1 (6 bases). CDR1 is LNHDA, CDR2 SQIVND, per germline (reference sequence). V lost 8 bases and J 9 bases, leaving 14 bases between the germline ends. The CDR3 contains 13 residues. The CDR3 nucleotides are TGTGCCAGTTTTAAGCAGGGGAGTTCACCCCTCCACTTT. Encoded protein: CASFKQGSSPLHF.

The rearrangement joins TRBV5-4 to TRBJ1-2, with D unclear. Looked up from germline, CDR1 is SGHNT and CDR2 is YYREEE (reference sequence). This CDR3 spans 14 amino acids. V was cut by 5 bases and J by 8 bases, with 19 bases left in between. The CDR3 DNA sequence: TGTGCCAGCAGTATTGACGGGTCCGTGAAGGGCTACACCTTC. Protein sequence: CASSIDGSVKGYTF. Complete variable domain (other parts from reference TRBV5-4 and TRBJ1-2): ETGVTQSPTHLIKTRGQQVTLRCSSQSGHNTVSWYQQALGQGPQFIFQYYREEENGRGNFPPRFSGLQFPNYSSELNVNALELDDSALYLCASSIDGSVKGYTFGSGTRLTVV.

This chain joins TRBV19 and TRBJ2-3; 7 nucleotides align to TRBD2. The ends lost 2 bases at V and 6 bases at J; junction bases unmatched: 5. Per germline, CDR1 LNHDA and CDR2 SQIVND (reference sequence). This CDR3 is built from 14 residues. The CDR3 protein is CASSIRLADDTQYF. CDR3 nucleotides: TGTGCCAGTAGTATACGACTAGCTGACGATACGCAGTATTTT.

This chain connects TRBV7-9 to TRBJ1-2; D is undetermined. V lost 2 bases, J lost 5 bases, and 6 bases lay in between. The CDR3 contains 12 residues. CDR1 SEHNR and CDR2 FQNEAQ come from the germline V gene (reference sequence). CDR3 DNA sequence: TGTGCCAGCAGCTTAACGGGTTATGGCTACACCTTC. Protein product: CASSLTGYGYTF.